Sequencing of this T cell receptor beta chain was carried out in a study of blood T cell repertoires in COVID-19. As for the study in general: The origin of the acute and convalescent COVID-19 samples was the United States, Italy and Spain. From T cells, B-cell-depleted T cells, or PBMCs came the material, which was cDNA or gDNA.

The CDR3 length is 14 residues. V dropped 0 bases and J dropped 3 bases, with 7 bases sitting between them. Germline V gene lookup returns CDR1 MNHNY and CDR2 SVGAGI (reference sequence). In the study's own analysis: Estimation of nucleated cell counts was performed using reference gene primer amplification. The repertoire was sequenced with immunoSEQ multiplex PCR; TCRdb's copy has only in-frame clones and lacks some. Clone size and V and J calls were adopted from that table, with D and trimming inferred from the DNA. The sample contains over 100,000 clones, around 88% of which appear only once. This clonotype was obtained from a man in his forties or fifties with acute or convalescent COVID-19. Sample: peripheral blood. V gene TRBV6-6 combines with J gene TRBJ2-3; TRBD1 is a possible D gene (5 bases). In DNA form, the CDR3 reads TGTGCCAGCAGTTACTCATCAGGGACAGATACGCAGTATTTT. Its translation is CASSYSSGTDTQYF.